This TCR beta chain was captured by sequencing in a study of technical replicates of blood from several donors. TCRdb keeps only in-frame clones here, not all; method: immunoSEQ multiplex PCR. Of about 88,000 clones detected, more than 85% appear once; the ten largest clones hold 0.34%. The clonotype originates from a human donor in good health. The sample consisted of T cells isolated from PBMCs.

The DNA for the CDR3 is TGTGCCAGCAGCTTGGGCAGATCCAATGAGCAGTTCTTC. Protein: CASSLGRSNEQFF. The V call is TRBV5-5, the J call TRBJ2-1; D gene uncertain. The germline V gene encodes CDR1 SGHKS and CDR2 YYEKEE (reference sequence). V lost 0 bases and J 6 bases, leaving 7 bases between the germline ends. This CDR3 is 13 amino acids long.